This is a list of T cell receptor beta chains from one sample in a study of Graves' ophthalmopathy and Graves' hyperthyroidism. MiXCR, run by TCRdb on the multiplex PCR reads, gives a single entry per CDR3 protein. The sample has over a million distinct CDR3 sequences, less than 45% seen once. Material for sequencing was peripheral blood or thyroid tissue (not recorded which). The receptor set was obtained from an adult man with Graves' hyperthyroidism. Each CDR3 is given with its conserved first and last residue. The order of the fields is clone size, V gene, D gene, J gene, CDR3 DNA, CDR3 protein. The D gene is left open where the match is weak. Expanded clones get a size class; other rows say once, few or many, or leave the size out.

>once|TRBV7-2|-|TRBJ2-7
TGTGCCACCAGCAGAGACCGGGTTAACGAGCAGTACTTC
CATSRDRVNEQYF
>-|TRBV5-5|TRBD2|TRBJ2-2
TGTGCCAGCAGCTCTCGCGGACTAGCGGGAGCGGGCGGGGAGCTGTTTTTT
CASSSRGLAGAGGELFF
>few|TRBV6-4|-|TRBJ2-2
TGTGCCAGCCGATTGACAGGGAACACCGGGGAGCTGTTTTTT
CASRLTGNTGELFF
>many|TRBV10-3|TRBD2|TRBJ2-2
TGTGCCATCAGCGGGACTAGCGGGAGGCCTAACACCGGGGAGCTGTTTTTT
CAISGTSGRPNTGELFF
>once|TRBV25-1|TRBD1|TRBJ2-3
TGTGCCAGCAGTGACTGGGACAGGGGGGATACGCAGTATTTT
CASSDWDRGDTQYF
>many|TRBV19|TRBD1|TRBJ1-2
TGTGCCAGTAGTATACTAACGCAGGGGGCTACGGACTATGGCTACACCTTC
CASSILTQGATDYGYTF
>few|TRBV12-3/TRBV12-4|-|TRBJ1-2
TGTGCCATCTCGTGGGGTGGCGGCTACACCTTC
CAISWGGGYTF
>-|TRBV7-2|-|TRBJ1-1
TGTGCCAGCAGCTACCCCCCAGGGCAGGCTGGAAACACTGAAGCTTTCTTT
CASSYPPGQAGNTEAFF
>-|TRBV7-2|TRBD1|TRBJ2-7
TGTGCCAGCAGCCCCTCCGGGACAGGGTGGTACGAGCAGTACTTC
CASSPSGTGWYEQYF
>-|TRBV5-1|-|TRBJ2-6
TGCGCCAGCAGATTGTACCGAAGCTCTGGGGCCAACGTCCTGACTTTC
CASRLYRSSGANVLTF
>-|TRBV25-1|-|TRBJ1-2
TGTGCCAGCAGTGGATCCGTCGGCTACACCTTC
CASSGSVGYTF
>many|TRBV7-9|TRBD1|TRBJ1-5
TGTGCCAGCAGCCCGGACAGGGGAGCGCCCCAGCATTTT
CASSPDRGAPQHF
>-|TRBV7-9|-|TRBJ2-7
TGTGCCAGCAGCCCCGGGGCAGACAGTGCCTACGAGCAGTACTTC
CASSPGADSAYEQYF
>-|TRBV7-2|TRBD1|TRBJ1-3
TGTGCCAGCAGCTTAGTTATGACAGGGCCCTCTGGAAACACCATATATTTT
CASSLVMTGPSGNTIYF
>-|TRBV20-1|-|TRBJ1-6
TGCAGTGCGATCAACAGGGTCCTCCTCCACTTT
CSAINRVLLHF
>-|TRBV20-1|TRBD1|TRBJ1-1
TGCAGTGCTAGAGGCGGGACAGGCAACACTGAAGCTTTCTTT
CSARGGTGNTEAFF
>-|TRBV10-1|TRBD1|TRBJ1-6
TGCGCCAGCAGTGGGGGGACAGCGAATTCACCCCTCCACTTT
CASSGGTANSPLHF
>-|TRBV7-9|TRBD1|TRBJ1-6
TGTGCCACCGCCTCGGGACAGGGCCAATCACCCCTCCACTTT
CATASGQGQSPLHF
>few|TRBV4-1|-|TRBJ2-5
TGCGCCAGCAGCCAAGAACCGGCCAGCCAAGAGACCCAGTACTTC
CASSQEPASQETQYF
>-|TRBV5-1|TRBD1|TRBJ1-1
TGCGCCAGCAGCTTGGAGTTTTGGGACAGACATAACACTGAAGCTTTCTTT
CASSLEFWDRHNTEAFF
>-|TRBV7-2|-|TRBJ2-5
TGTGCCAGCAGCCGTGACTACCTAGAGACCCAGTACTTC
CASSRDYLETQYF
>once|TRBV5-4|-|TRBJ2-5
TGTGCCAGCAGCCGGGACACAGGCGGGGGCCGGGGGGAGACCCAGTACTTC
CASSRDTGGGRGETQYF
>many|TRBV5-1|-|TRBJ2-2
TGCGCCAGCAGCGCCTACAACACCGGGGAGCTGTTTTTT
CASSAYNTGELFF
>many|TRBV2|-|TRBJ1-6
TGTGCCATCCACGGGAAAGGGCGGTACGCCCTCCACTTT
CAIHGKGRYALHF
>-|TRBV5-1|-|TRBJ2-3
TGCGCCAGCAGCTTTGAAACTAGCACAGATACGCAGTATTTT
CASSFETSTDTQYF
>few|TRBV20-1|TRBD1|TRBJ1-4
TGCAGTGCTAAGGACCCCCGACAGGGGGCGTGGGAAAAACTGTTTTTT
CSAKDPRQGAWEKLFF
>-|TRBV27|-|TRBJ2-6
TGTGCCAGCAGTTTAAGGGAATATGGGGCCAACGTCCTGACTTTC
CASSLREYGANVLTF
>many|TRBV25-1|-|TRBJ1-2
TGTGCCAGGAGGGACAAAGAAGGCTATGGCTACACCTTC
CARRDKEGYGYTF
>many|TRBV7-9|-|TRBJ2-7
TGTGCCAGCAGCCCGGACGGGATCTACGAGCAGTACTTC
CASSPDGIYEQYF
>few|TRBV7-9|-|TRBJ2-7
TGTGCCAGCAGCCCTCCACCGTCCGGGAGCTTCCCACTGAAGCAGTACTTC
CASSPPPSGSFPLKQYF
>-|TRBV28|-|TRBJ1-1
TGTGCCACCTCCTACACTGAAGCTTTCTTT
CATSYTEAFF
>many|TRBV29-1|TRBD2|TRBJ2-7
TGCAGCGTTAGGACTAGCGGGGGCCCCGAGCAGTACTTC
CSVRTSGGPEQYF
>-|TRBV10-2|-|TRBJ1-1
TGTGCCAGCAGTGACTCGGGGGATGGCACCGGGGAAGCTTTCTTT
CASSDSGDGTGEAFF
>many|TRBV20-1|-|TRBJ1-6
TGCAGTGCTAGCAATGGGCCCTTT
CSASNGPF
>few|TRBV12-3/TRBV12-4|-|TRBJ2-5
TGTGCCAGCAGCCAAGATTATCATACGGGGACAAAGAGCGAGACCCAGTACTTC
CASSQDYHTGTKSETQYF
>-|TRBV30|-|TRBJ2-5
TGTGCCTGGAGGCTCAGGGGTAAAGAGACCCAGTACTTC
CAWRLRGKETQYF
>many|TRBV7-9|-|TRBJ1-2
TGTGCCAGCAGCTTAGACGAGGGACGGGTCTATGGCTACACCTTC
CASSLDEGRVYGYTF
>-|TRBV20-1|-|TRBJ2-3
TGCAGTGCTAGTATTAATACGCAGTATTTT
CSASINTQYF
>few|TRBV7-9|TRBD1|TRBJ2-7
TGTGCCAGCAGCCCCTCCTCGACAGGGGGCTACGAGCAGTACTTC
CASSPSSTGGYEQYF
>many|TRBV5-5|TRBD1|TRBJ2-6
TGTGCCAGCAGCTTACTGGGACAGTCTCTCTCTGGGGCCAACGTCCTGACTTTC
CASSLLGQSLSGANVLTF